The 13 T cell receptor beta chains presented below share a single source sample, sequenced in a study of CD8 T cells in Susac syndrome. After extraction with the RNeasy kit, roughly 0.5 to 1 ug of the RNA was reverse transcribed using random hexamers. TCRdb called the immunoSEQ multiplex PCR reads again in MiXCR, with one record for every CDR3 protein. The sample contains about 150,000 distinct CDR3 sequences, 95% to 96% of which appear only once. The sample taken for sequencing was CD8+ T cells from PBMCs. Every receptor here comes from a human donor with multiple sclerosis.

Concerning this clonotype itself: Because it lacks the conserved phenylalanine or tryptophan at the end, this CDR3 is likely a read error. Because the CDR3's place on the DNA is in doubt, the DNA is left out and the CDR3 is given as listed by TCRdb. V gene TRBV14 combines with J gene TRBJ2-3. From its first to its last residue, the CDR3 has 12 amino acids. From germline, CDR1 is SGHDN and CDR2 FVKESK. The CDR3 reads CASSQEKEAADL.

V and J are TRBV14 and TRBJ2-3; D tentatively fits TRBD1 or TRBD2 (5 bases each). The V end was cut by 1 base, the J end by 9 bases, with 11 bases between. Germline CDR1 reads SGHDN; CDR2 reads FVKESK. The CDR3 contains 13 residues. DNA for the CDR3: TGTGCCAGCAGCCAAGCGGGGCTCAGGACGCAGTATTTT. Its translation: CASSQAGLRTQYF.

The genes are TRBV27 and TRBJ2-6, with a weak D call TRBD2 (5 bases). Germline V gene sequence: CDR1 MNHEY, CDR2 SMNVEV (reference sequence). Trimming removed 2 bases from V and 4 bases from J, with 12 bases in between. The CDR3 consists of 16 residues. CDR3 bases: TGTGCCAGCAGTTTAACTGGTACGGGAGGGGCCAACGTCCTGACTTTC. It yields the protein CASSLTGTGGANVLTF.

The chain uses TRBV27 and TRBJ2-2, with 7 bases fitting TRBD2. Per germline, CDR1 MNHEY and CDR2 SMNVEV (reference sequence). The CDR3 loop spans 16 amino acids. With V trimmed by 3 bases and J by 6 bases, 10 bases remained unmatched. CDR3 region: CASSLAGGGRAGELFF. CDR3 DNA sequence: TGTGCCAGCAGTTTGGCTGGCGGGGGTAGGGCCGGGGAGCTGTTTTTT.

This chain uses TRBV20-1 with TRBJ1-2; the D gene is possibly TRBD1 (6 bases). CDR3 length equals 15 residues. Germline CDR1 and CDR2: DFQATT and SNEGSKA (reference sequence). Trimming left V 6 bases short and J 4 bases short, with 21 bases between. This CDR3 reads CSATRGPPQFYGYTF. Here the CDR3 DNA reads TGCAGTGCCACCAGGGGCCCACCCCAATTCTATGGCTACACCTTC.

The chain joins TRBV30 to TRBJ1-4; tentative D call: TRBD1 (5 bases). This CDR3 has 13 residues. Germline V CDR1 and CDR2: GTSNPN, SVGIG (reference sequence). V was trimmed by 7 bases and J by 3 bases, leaving 12 bases between them. The CDR3 DNA reads as TGTGCCTCAGGGACGGAGTCTAATGAAAAACTGTTTTTT. It specifies CASGTESNEKLFF.

The rearrangement joins TRBV29-1 to TRBJ1-1; D is unresolved. V dropped 3 bases and J dropped 6 bases, with 11 bases sitting between them. This CDR3 is 12 amino acids long. Per germline, CDR1 SQVTM and CDR2 ANQGSEA. The CDR3 DNA is TGCAGCGTTGATGGGAGGGATCCTGAAGCTTTCTTT. Its protein is CSVDGRDPEAFF.

This clonotype was found once. The CDR3 bases are TGCAGTGCTAGAGATGAGAGGAATGAGCAGTTCTTC. Translated, it gives CSARDERNEQFF. The rearrangement uses TRBV20-1 and TRBJ2-1; D ambiguous. The CDR3 is 12 residues long. Trimming removed 0 bases from V and 7 bases from J, with 7 bases in between. Germline V CDR1 and CDR2: DFQATT, SNEGSKA (reference sequence).

The chain employs TRBV5-1 and TRBJ2-4; D possibly corresponds to TRBD1 (5 bases). V was cut by 4 bases and J by 8 bases, with 13 bases left in between. Germline V gives CDR1 SGHRS, CDR2 YFSETQ. The CDR3 has 13 residues. The CDR3 region is CASSPWEGDIQYF. CDR3 DNA: TGCGCCAGCAGCCCCTGGGAAGGGGACATTCAGTACTTC.

CDR3 sequence (DNA): TGCGCCAGCAGCCAAGCCGGCGGGGGGGCCGGAGATACGCAGTATTTT. Its translation: CASSQAGGGAGDTQYF. The V gene is TRBV4-1, the J gene TRBJ2-3, with TRBD2 matching over 9 bases. Unmatched junction bases numbered 7, after V lost 1 base and J lost 5 bases. CDR1 and CDR2 (germline): MGHRA, YSYEKL. The CDR3 is made up of 16 amino acids.

This clonotype was observed a single time. J is TRBJ1-1 and V is TRBV15; D is ambiguous. Germline V CDR1 and CDR2: LNHNV, YYDKDF (reference sequence). V dropped 1 base and J dropped 5 bases, with 11 bases sitting between them. CDR3 length equals 14 residues. CDR3 region: CATSRGSAETEAFF. CDR3 nucleotides: TGTGCCACCAGCAGAGGTTCGGCCGAGACTGAAGCTTTCTTT.

This clonotype showed up just once. V usage is TRBV20-1 and J usage is TRBJ2-7; TRBD2 agrees at 8 bases. The CDR3 sequence is 13 residues long. The germline V gene encodes CDR1 DFQATT and CDR2 SNEGSKA (reference sequence). J lost 3 bases, V lost 6 bases, and 7 bases had no gene match. Here the CDR3 reads CSALAGGFYEQYF. The DNA of the CDR3 is TGCAGTGCCCTGGCGGGGGGATTCTACGAGCAGTACTTC.

This chain connects TRBV27 to TRBJ1-5, with 7 bases identical to TRBD1. V dropped 3 bases and J dropped 2; count of bases not matched to a gene: 1. Looked up from germline, CDR1 is MNHEY and CDR2 is SMNVEV (reference sequence). The CDR3 has 14 amino acids. DNA for the CDR3: TGTGCCAGCAGTTTCACAGGGGGCAATCAGCCCCAGCATTTT. It codes for CASSFTGGNQPQHF.